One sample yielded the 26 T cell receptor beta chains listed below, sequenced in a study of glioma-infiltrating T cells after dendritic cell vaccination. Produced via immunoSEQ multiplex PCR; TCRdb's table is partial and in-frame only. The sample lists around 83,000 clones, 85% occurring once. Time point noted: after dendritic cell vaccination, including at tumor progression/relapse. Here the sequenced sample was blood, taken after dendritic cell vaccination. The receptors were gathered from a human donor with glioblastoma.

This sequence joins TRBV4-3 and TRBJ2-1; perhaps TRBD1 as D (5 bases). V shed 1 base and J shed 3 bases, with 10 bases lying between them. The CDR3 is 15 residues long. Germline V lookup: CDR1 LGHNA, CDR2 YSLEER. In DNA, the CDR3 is TGCGCCAGCAGCCAAGTTGACAGTAACTACAATGAGCAGTTCTTC. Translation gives CASSQVDSNYNEQFF.

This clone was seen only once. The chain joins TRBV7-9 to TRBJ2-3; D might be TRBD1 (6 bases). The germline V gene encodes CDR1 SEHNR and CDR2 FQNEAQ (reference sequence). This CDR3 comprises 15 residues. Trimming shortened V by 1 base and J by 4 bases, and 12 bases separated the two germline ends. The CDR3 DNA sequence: TGTGCCAGCAGCTTAGGGGGGCTCAGGGCAGATACGCAGTATTTT. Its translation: CASSLGGLRADTQYF.

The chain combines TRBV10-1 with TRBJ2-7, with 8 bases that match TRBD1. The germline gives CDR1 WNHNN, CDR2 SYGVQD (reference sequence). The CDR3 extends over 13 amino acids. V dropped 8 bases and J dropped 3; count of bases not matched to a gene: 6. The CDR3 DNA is TGCGCCAGCCAAGGGACAGGAGACTACGAGCAGTACTTC. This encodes CASQGTGDYEQYF.

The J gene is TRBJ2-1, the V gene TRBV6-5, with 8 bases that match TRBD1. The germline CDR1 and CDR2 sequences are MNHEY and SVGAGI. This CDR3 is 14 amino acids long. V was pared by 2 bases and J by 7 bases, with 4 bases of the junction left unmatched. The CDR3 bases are TGTGCCAGCAGTTACGGACAGGGTGGGAATGAGCAGTTCTTC. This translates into CASSYGQGGNEQFF.

DNA of the CDR3: TGCGCCAGCAGCCAAGGACTGGGACAGGGCGTTCCTCCTCACTCTGGAAACACCATATATTTT. This sequence encodes CASSQGLGQGVPPHSGNTIYF. The V call is TRBV4-1, the J call TRBJ1-3; 9 bases match TRBD1. The CDR3 is made up of 21 amino acids. The germline V gene encodes CDR1 MGHRA and CDR2 YSYEKL. The ends lost 1 base at V and 0 bases at J; junction bases unmatched: 16.

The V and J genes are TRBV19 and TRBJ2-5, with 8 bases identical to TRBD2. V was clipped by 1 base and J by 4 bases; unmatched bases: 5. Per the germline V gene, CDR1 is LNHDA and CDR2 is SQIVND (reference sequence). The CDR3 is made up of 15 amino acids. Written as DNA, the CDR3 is TGTGCCAGTAGTATAGCCGGGACTAGGGGAGAGACCCAGTACTTC. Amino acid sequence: CASSIAGTRGETQYF.

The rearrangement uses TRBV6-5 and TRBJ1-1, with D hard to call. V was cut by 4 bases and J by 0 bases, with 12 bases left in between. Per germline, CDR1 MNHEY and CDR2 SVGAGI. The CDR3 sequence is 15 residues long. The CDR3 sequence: CASSLWSGMNTEAFF. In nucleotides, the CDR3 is TGTGCCAGCAGTTTGTGGTCGGGGATGAACACTGAAGCTTTCTTT.

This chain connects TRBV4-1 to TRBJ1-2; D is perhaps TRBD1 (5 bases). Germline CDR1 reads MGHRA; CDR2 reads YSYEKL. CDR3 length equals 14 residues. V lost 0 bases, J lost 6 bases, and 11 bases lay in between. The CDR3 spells CASSQEVREDGYTF. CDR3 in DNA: TGCGCCAGCAGCCAAGAGGTCAGGGAGGATGGCTACACCTTC.

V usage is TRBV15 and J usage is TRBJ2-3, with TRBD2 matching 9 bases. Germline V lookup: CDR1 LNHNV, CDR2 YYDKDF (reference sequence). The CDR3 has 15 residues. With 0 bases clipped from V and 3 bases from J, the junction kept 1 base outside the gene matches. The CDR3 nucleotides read TGTGCCACCAGCAGAGATAGCGGGAGAACAGATACGCAGTATTTT. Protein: CATSRDSGRTDTQYF. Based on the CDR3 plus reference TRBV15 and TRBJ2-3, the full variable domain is DAMVIQNPRYQVTQFGKPVTLSCSQTLNHNVMYWYQQKSSQAPKLLFHYYDKDFNNEADTPDNFQSRRPNTSFCFLDIRSPGLGDTAMYLCATSRDSGRTDTQYFGPGTRLTVL.

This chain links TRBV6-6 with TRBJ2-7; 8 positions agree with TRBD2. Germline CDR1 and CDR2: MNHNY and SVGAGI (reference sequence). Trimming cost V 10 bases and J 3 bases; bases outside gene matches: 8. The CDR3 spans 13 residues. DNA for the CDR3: TGTGCCATCTCCGGCAGCGGGGGCTACGAGCAGTACTTC. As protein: CAISGSGGYEQYF.

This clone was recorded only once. CDR3 sequence (DNA): TGTGCCAGCAGCTTAGCTGGACAGGGAACGACTGAAGCTTTCTTT. This sequence encodes CASSLAGQGTTEAFF. The chain carries TRBV7-6 and TRBJ1-1, with TRBD1 identical over 8 bases. CDR3 size: 15 residues. After removal of 0 bases from V and 5 bases from J, the junction contained 5 bases not matched to a gene. Germline V CDR1 and CDR2: SGHVS, FNYEAQ.

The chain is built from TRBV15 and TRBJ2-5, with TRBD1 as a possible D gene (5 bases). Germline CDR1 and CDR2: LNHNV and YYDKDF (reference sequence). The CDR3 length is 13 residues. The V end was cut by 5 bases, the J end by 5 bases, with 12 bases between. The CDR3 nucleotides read TGTGCCACCAGCGCCCAGGGCTTCGAGACCCAGTACTTC. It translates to CATSAQGFETQYF. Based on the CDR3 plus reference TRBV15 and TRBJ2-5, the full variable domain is DAMVIQNPRYQVTQFGKPVTLSCSQTLNHNVMYWYQQKSSQAPKLLFHYYDKDFNNEADTPDNFQSRRPNTSFCFLDIRSPGLGDTAMYLCATSAQGFETQYFGPGTRLLVL.

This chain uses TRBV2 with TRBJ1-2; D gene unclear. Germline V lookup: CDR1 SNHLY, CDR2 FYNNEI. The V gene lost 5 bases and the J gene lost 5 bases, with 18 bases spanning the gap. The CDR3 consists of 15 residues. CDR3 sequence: CASSKRGLAYYGYTF. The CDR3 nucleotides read TGTGCCAGCAGTAAACGAGGACTGGCATATTATGGCTACACCTTC. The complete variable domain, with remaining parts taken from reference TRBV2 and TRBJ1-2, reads EPEVTQTPSHQVTQMGQEVILRCVPISNHLYFYWYRQILGQKVEFLVSFYNNEISEKSEIFDDQFSVERPDGSNFTLKIRSTKLEDSAMYFCASSKRGLAYYGYTFGSGTRLTVV.

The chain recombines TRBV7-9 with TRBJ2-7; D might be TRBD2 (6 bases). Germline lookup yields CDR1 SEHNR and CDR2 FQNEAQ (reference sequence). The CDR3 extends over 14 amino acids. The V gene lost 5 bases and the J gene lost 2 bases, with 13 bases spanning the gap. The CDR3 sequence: CASSDTWRAYEQYF. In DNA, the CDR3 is TGTGCCAGCAGCGACACCTGGAGGGCCTACGAGCAGTACTTC.

CDR3 DNA sequence: TGTGCCAGCAGTGGGAGGATGGGTAGCTCCTACAATGAGCAGTTCTTC. This translates into CASSGRMGSSYNEQFF. The rearrangement joins TRBV6-1 to TRBJ2-1, with a tentative D call TRBD2 (5 bases). V was shortened by 4 bases and J by 0 bases, with 13 bases between the two germline ends. Germline assignment: CDR1 MNHNS and CDR2 SASEGT. This CDR3 contains 16 residues.

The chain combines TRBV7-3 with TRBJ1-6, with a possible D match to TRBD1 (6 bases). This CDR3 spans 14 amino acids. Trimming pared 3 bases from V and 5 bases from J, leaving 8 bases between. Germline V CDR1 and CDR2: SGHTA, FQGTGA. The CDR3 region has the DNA TGTGCCAGCAGCTTCGGGACAAATAATTCACCCCTCCACTTT. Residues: CASSFGTNNSPLHF.

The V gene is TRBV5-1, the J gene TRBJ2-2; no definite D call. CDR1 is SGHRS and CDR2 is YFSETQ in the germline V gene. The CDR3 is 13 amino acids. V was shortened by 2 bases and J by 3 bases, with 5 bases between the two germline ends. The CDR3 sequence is CASSFGDTGELFF. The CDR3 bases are TGCGCCAGCAGCTTTGGAGACACCGGGGAGCTGTTTTTT.

The CDR3 DNA sequence: TGTGCCAGCAGTTTATCGGAGGGTTCTGAAGCTTTCTTT. Amino acids: CASSLSEGSEAFF. The chain carries TRBV27 and TRBJ1-1; unclear D gene. The V gene lost 0 bases and the J gene lost 6 bases, with 8 bases spanning the gap. The CDR3 is 13 amino acids. Per the germline V gene, CDR1 is MNHEY and CDR2 is SMNVEV (reference sequence).

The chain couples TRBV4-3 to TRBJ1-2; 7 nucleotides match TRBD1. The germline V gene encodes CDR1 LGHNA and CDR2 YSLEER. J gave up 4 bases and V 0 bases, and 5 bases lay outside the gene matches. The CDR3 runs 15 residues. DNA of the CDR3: TGCGCCAGCAGCCAAGAGCTACAGGGGATCTATGGCTACACCTTC. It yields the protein CASSQELQGIYGYTF.

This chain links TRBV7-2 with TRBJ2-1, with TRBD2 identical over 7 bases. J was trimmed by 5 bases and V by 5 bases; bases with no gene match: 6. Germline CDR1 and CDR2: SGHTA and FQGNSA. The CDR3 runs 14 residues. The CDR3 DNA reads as TGTGCCAGCAGCCCGGCTAGCGGCAACAATGAGCAGTTCTTC. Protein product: CASSPASGNNEQFF.

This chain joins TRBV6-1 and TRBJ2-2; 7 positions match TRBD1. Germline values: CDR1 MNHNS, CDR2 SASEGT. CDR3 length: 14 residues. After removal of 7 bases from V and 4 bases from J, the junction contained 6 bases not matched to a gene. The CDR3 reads CASTVTGATGELFF. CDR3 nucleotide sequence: TGTGCCAGCACGGTAACAGGGGCCACCGGGGAGCTGTTTTTT.

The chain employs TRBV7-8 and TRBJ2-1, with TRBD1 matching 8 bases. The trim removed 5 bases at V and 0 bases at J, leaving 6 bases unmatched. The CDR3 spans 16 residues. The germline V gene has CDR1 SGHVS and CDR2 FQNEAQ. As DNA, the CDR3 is TGTGCCAGCAGCGAGCGGACAGGGCGCTCCTACAATGAGCAGTTCTTC. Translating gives CASSERTGRSYNEQFF.

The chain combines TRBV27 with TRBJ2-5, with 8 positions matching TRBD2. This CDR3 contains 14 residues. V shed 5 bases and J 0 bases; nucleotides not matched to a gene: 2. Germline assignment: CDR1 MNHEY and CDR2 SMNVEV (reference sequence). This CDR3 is CASSVAGYQETQYF. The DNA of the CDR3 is TGTGCCAGCAGTGTAGCGGGGTACCAAGAGACCCAGTACTTC.

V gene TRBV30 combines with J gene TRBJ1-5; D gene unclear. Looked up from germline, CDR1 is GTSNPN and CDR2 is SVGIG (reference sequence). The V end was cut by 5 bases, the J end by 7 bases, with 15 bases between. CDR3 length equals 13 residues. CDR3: CAWGSATKQPQHF. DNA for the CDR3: TGTGCCTGGGGGTCGGCTACTAAACAGCCCCAGCATTTT.

CDR3 protein: CASSFQFAYEQYF. The CDR3 coding sequence is TGTGCCAGCAGTTTTCAATTTGCCTACGAGCAGTACTTC. The V gene is TRBV27, the J gene TRBJ2-7, with D uncertain. Trimming removed 3 bases at V and 2 bases at J, with 8 bases between. The length of the CDR3 is 13 residues. Germline loops: CDR1 MNHEY, CDR2 SMNVEV (reference sequence).

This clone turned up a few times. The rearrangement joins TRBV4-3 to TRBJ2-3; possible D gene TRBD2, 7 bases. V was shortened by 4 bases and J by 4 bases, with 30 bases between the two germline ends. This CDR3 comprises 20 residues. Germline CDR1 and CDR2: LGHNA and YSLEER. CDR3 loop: CASSPLRAWQTPGGPDTQYF. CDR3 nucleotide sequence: TGCGCCAGCAGCCCCCTGAGGGCCTGGCAGACTCCCGGGGGGCCAGATACGCAGTATTTT.